This TCR beta chain was sequenced in a study of monozygotic twins with inflammatory bowel disease (dated by TCRdb to about 2019). Regarding the research as a whole: The complete study included about 30 monozygotic twin pairs: 19 IBD-discordant Danish pairs and nine German pairs, of which four were IBD-concordant and five were IBD-discordant. Disease-associated traits were sought mainly through comparisons between IBD patients and their genetically identical healthy co-twins within discordant pairs. Each individual had, on average, about 151 000 unique TCRalpha sequences and 181 000 unique TCRbeta sequences available for analysis.

To note about this clonotype: Its binding antigen is unknown.

A roughly 2.5 ml peripheral blood sample was drawn into PAXgene tubes per donor and stored at -80°C. Without any T cell sorting, total RNA was extracted from whole blood using the PAXgene blood miRNA kit on an automated QIAcube. Peripheral blood from monozygotic twin pairs, either concordant or discordant for inflammatory bowel disease, underwent deep TCRalpha and TCRbeta repertoire profiling that used unique molecular barcoding. For every twin pair, smoking habits were documented, and each individual was categorised as a current, former or never smoker. The library was obtained by 5' RACE. Each TCR library was prepared from around 3,400 ng of total RNA. For each sample, cDNA synthesis with SMARTScribe reverse transcriptase was split into eight separate reactions. During cDNA synthesis, template switching was used to introduce unique molecular identifiers that contained a 6-nucleotide sample barcode. TCRalpha and TCRbeta cDNA was amplified in two nested PCRs of approximately 16 and 10 cycles, and bead purification was carried out after each PCR. Before amplification, cDNA was treated with uracil DNA-glycosylase and purified using the QIAquick PCR purification kit. The second PCR added Illumina TruSeq-compatible adapters along with sample-specific barcodes. Library quality and concentration were checked on TapeStation and Qubit, and libraries were pooled at about 4.9 ng each. Sequencing of the pooled libraries was done on an Illumina HiSeq2500 single-index Rapid Run using custom sequencing primers and 2 x 100 bp reads. Processing in the source paper ran as follows. MiGEC version 1.2.6 was used for UMI-based consensus assembly to correct PCR and sequencing errors. MiXCR version 2.1.1 was used to carry out V(D)J alignment, clonotype assembly and CDR3 extraction. To normalise gene usage, clonotype sharing and MAIT/NKT TCR abundance, the top 1000, 10 000 and 20 000 clonotypes in each sample were analysed. After downsampling to 27 000 UMIs, diversity was calculated as the inverse Simpson index using the vegan R package. Paired Mann-Whitney U tests on discordant twin pairs were used, with Benjamini-Hochberg multiple-testing correction. TCRdb reprocessed the reads, and each CDR3 protein sequence is entered once, without DNA. TCRdb's processing, not the authors' own work, is the source of the V and J calls. This sample's listing comprises 150,000 to 200,000 distinct CDR3 sequences. The top ten clones comprise about 8% of the sample.

Results and caveats for the whole study, not just this receptor: Different T cell subtypes could not be distinguished in the analysis. IBD patients had lower TCRbeta repertoire diversity, measured by the inverse Simpson index, than their healthy co-twins. Repertoire similarity did not differ between concordant and discordant twins, which could be due to limited statistical power. IBD patients shared fewer clonotypes with other individuals than healthy twins did, most markedly in patients showing signs of disease activity. No single strong signal or clonotype linked to IBD turned up in the results, so the idea that one exists was not supported. Differing immunosuppressive treatments among patients may have added background noise and inter-individual variability to the repertoires.

CDR1 and CDR2, per the germline V gene, are SQVTM and ANQGSEA. The CDR3 holds 13 amino acids from the cysteine to the phenylalanine. The DNA is not on file. The sequencing sample was made of blood. This clonotype was sampled from a human donor with ulcerative colitis or Crohn's disease, or a healthy co-twin of an affected twin (not recorded which). The rearranged segments are TRBV29-1 and TRBJ1-2. The CDR3 in this case is CSVEESTLLGYTF.